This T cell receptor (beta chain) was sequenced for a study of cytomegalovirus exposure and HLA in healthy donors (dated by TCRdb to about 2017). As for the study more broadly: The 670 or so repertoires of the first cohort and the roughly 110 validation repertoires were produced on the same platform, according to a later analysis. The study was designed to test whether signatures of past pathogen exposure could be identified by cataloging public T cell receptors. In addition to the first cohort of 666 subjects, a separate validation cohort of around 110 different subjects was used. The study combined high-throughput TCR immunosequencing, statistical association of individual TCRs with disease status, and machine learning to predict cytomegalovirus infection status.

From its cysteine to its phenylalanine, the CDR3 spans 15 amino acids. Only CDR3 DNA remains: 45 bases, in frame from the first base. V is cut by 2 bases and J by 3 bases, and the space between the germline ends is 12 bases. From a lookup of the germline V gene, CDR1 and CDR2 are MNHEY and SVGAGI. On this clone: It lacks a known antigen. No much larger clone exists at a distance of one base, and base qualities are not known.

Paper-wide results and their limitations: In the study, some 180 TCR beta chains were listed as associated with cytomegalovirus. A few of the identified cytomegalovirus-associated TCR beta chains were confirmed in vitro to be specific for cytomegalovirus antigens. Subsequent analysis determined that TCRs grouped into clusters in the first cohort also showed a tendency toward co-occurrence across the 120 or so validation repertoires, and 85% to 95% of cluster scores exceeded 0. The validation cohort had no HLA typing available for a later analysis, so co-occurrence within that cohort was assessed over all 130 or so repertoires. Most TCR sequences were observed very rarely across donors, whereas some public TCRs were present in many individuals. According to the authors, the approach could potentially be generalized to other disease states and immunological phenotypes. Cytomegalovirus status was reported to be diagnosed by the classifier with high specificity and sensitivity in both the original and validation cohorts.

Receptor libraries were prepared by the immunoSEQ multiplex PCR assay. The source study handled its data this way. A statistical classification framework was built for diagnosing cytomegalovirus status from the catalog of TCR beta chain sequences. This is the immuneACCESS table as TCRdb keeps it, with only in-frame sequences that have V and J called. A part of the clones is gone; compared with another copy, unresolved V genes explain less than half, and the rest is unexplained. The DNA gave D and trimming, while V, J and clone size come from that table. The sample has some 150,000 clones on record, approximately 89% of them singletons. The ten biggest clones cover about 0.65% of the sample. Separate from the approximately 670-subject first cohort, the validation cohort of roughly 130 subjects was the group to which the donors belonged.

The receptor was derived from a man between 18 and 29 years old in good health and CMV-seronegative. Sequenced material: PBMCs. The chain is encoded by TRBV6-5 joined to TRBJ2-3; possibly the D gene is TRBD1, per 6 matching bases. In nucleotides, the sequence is TGTGCCAGCAGTTACCAGGGGATACTAACAGATACGCAGTATTTT. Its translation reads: CASSYQGILTDTQYF.